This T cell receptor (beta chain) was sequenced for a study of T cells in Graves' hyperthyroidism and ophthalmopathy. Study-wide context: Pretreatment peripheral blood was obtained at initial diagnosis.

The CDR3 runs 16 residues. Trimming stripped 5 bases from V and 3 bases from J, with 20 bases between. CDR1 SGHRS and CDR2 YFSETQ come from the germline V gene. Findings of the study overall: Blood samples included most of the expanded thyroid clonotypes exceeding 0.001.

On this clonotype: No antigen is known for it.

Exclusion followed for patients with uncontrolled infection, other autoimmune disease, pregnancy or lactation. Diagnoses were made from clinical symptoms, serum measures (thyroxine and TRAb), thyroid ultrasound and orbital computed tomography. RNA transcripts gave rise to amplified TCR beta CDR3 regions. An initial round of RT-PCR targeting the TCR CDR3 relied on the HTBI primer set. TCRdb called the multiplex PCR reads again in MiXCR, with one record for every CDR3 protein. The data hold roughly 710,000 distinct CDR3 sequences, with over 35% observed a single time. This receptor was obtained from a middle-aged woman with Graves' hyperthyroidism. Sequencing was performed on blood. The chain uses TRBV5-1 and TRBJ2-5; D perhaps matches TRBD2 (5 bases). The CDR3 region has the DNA TGCGCCAGCAGTTCGAGTAGGGAGCCAGTAAAAGAGACCCAGTACTTC. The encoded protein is CASSSSREPVKETQYF.